This T cell receptor (beta chain) originates from a study of cytomegalovirus exposure and HLA in healthy donors. Whole-study findings and limits: Association of fewer than 20,000 TCR beta sequences with HLA alleles was found at 0.05 false discovery rate in a later analysis. A previous analysis found most TCR beta V segments productive roughly 87% or roughly 30% of the time.

A remark on this clone: Its antigen is currently unknown.

The CDR3 is 15 residues long. Germline values: CDR1 KGHSH, CDR2 LQKENI. V was clipped by 3 bases and J by 4 bases; unmatched bases: 6. The PCR had 60 Vbeta and 13 Jbeta primers. Method: immunoSEQ multiplex PCR; TCRdb's copy keeps in-frame clones and lacks some. The sample carries 130,000 or so clones, 82% recorded once. This sequence was found in a woman aged 18-29 years in good health and CMV-seronegative. Specimen: PBMCs. This rearrangement joins TRBV18 to TRBJ2-5, with 9 bases fitting TRBD1. The CDR3 spells CASSPNRGRSETQYF. For the CDR3, the DNA is TGTGCCAGCTCACCGAACAGGGGGCGTTCAGAGACCCAGTACTTC.